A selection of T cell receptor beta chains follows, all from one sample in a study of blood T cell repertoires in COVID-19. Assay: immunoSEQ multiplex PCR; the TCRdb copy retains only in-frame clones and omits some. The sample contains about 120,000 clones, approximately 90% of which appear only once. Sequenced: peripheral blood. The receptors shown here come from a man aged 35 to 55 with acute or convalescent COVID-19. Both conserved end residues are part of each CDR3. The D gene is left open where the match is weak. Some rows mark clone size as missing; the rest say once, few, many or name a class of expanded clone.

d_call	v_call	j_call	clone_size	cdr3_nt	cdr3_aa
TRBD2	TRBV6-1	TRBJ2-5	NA	TGTGCCAGCAGTGAATCAGGACTAGCGGGGGAAGAGACCCAGTACTTC	CASSESGLAGEETQYF
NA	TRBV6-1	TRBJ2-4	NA	TGTGCCAGCAGTGAAGCCGGACTTGGACTAGCCAAAAACATTCAGTACTTC	CASSEAGLGLAKNIQYF
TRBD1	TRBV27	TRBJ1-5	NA	TGTGCCAGCAGTCCTGGACAGGACCGTTATCAGCCCCAGCATTTT	CASSPGQDRYQPQHF
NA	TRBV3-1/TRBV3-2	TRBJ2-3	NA	TGTGCCAGCAGCCACCTAGGCACAGATACGCAGTATTTT	CASSHLGTDTQYF
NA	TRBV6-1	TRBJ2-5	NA	TGTGCCAGCAGTGAACTAGAGACCCAGTACTTC	CASSELETQYF
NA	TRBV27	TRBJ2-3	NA	TGTGCCAGCAGTTTTCCCCAGGGAGATACGCAGTATTTT	CASSFPQGDTQYF
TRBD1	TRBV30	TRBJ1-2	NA	TGTGCCTGGGGTAGGGACAGGCCATATGGCTACACCTTC	CAWGRDRPYGYTF
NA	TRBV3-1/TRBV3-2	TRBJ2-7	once	TGTGCCAGCAGCCATGGCGGGCACGAGCAGTACTTC	CASSHGGHEQYF
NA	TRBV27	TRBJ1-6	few	TGTGCCATCCCCCTCAACAGGGCGTGGAATTCACCCCTCCACTTT	CAIPLNRAWNSPLHF
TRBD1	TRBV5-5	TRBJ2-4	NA	TGTGCCAGCAGCAAAGGGACAGGGGAAAACATTCAGTACTTC	CASSKGTGENIQYF
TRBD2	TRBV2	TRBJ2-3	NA	TGTGCCAGCAGTGAAGCGATTAGCGGGGCCTACACAGATACGCAGTATTTT	CASSEAISGAYTDTQYF
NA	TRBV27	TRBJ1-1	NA	TGTGCCAGCAGTCTCGGTTTGAACACTGAAGCTTTCTTT	CASSLGLNTEAFF
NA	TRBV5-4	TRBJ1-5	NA	TGTGCCAGCAGCCCAGGACTGCCTCTTGTGCCCCAGCATTTT	CASSPGLPLVPQHF
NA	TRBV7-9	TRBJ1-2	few	TGTGCCAGCAGCCCTGAGGGATATGGCTACACCTTC	CASSPEGYGYTF
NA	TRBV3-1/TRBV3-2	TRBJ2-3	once	TGTGCCTGTTCGCGGGGCAGGGATGCAGATACGCAGTATTTT	CACSRGRDADTQYF
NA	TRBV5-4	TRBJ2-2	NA	TGTGCCAGCAGCAGTAACAGGGCTCTGGTAGGGACCGGGGAGCTGTTTTTT	CASSSNRALVGTGELFF
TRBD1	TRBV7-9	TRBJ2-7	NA	TGTGCCAGCAGCCTCTCGGGGACAGGTTCCTACGAGCAGTACTTC	CASSLSGTGSYEQYF
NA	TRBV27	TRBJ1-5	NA	TGTGCCAGCGGTTTCTTGGGGGCAGGCGGCAATCAGCCCCAGCATTTT	CASGFLGAGGNQPQHF
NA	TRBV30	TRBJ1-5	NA	TGTGCCTGGAGTGTGGGGCTCGGCAATCAGCCCCAGCATTTT	CAWSVGLGNQPQHF
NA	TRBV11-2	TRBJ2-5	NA	TGTGCCAGCAGCCCACCTTCGACTAGGGAAGAGACCCAGTACTTC	CASSPPSTREETQYF
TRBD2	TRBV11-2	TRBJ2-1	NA	TGTGCCAGCAGCTTTCCCAGCGGGAGTGGAAAGCAAGGTGAGCAGTTCTTC	CASSFPSGSGKQGEQFF
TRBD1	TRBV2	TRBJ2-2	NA	TGTGCCAGCAGTGAAGTTTTTGGGATCTCCCCCTCCGGGACAGCGGCGAACACCGGGGAGCTGTTTTTT	CASSEVFGISPSGTAANTGELFF
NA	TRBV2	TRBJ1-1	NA	TGTGCCAGCACCCGGGCAGCGGGGGGAGGGACTGAAGCTTTCTTT	CASTRAAGGGTEAFF